The clone carrying this T cell receptor (beta chain) was counted only a few times. Its antigen is undetermined. Using its own MiXCR run on the 5' RACE reads, TCRdb lists one record per CDR3 protein. Of fewer than 85,000 distinct CDR3 sequences in the sample, 7.7% were seen once. The CDR3 spans 13 residues. Trimming removed 1 base from V and 6 bases from J, with 10 bases in between. CDR1 and CDR2 from the germline V gene are SGHAT and FQNNGV. This sample was included in a study of T cells after yellow fever vaccination. Notes on the study in general: Abundant contaminating clonotypes from the bulk population could appear in FACS-sorted repertoires. It was a weaker secondary response, yet one that peaked faster, at day 5 versus 15.

The source was CD8+ T cells sorted from PBMCs, collected on the day of the yellow fever booster vaccination. The receptor's source is a man aged 30 to 45 who received the YFV17D yellow fever vaccine. The chain carries TRBV11-2 and TRBJ2-7; D is unresolved. The CDR3 DNA follows: TGTGCCAGCAGCTTAGTTAACTTGTCCGAGCAGTACTTC. Its translation is CASSLVNLSEQYF.